This TCR beta chain is from a study of radiation and T cells in renal cell carcinoma. About the research overall: Nephrectomy followed 15 Gy stereotactic body radiation by 4 weeks.

Germline V lookup: CDR1 SGHTA, CDR2 FQGNSA. V lost 5 bases, J lost 6 bases, and 12 bases lay in between. The CDR3 has 13 residues. Time point here: blood 2 weeks post-SBRT. Indicated treatment: 15 Gy SBRT to primary tumor, nephrectomy 4 weeks later. Serial blood draws occurred at baseline and 2 and 4 weeks post-SBRT. The patient's renal cell carcinoma had clear cell pathology. Some clones are missing from TCRdb's copy, which holds only in-frame ones; the method was immunoSEQ multiplex PCR. The profile shows over 60,000 clones, approximately 86% of them singletons. Comments on this clone: Its matching antigen is unknown.

The study's findings and limits: Top tumor clonotypes rose in blood 2 weeks post-radiation, then contracted.

The clonotype was recovered from a woman between 45 and 60 years old with renal cell carcinoma. Source: blood, taken from a patient whose treatment included radiotherapy and nephrectomy. V gene TRBV7-2 combines with J gene TRBJ2-3, with D uncertain. The CDR3 sequence: CASSVSPPDTQYF. The CDR3 DNA sequence: TGTGCCAGCAGCGTTTCCCCGCCCGATACGCAGTATTTT. Variable domain in full (rest from reference TRBV7-2 and TRBJ2-3): GAGVSQSPSNKVTEKGKDVELRCDPISGHTALYWYRQSLGQGLEFLIYFQGNSAPDKSGLPSDRFSAERTGGSVSTLTIQRTQQEDSAVYLCASSVSPPDTQYFGPGTRLTVL.